One sample yielded the 15 T cell receptor beta chains listed below, sequenced in a study of blood T cell repertoires in COVID-19 (dated by TCRdb to 2020 to 2022). The receptor library was made with the immunoSEQ multiplex PCR assay. TCRdb took this table from immuneACCESS and kept in-frame rearrangements with V and J called. Such tables lack part of the clones; where checked against another copy, unresolved V genes explain under half of the gap, and the rest is unexplained. The sample table records approximately 120,000 clones; around three quarters of these occur just once. Of the sample, about 4.1% is held by the ten largest clones. Sequenced input: peripheral blood. The receptors originated from a human donor in a cohort sampled during active or convalescent COVID-19.

This sequence joins TRBV5-6 and TRBJ2-3, with TRBD2 matching over 11 bases. J lost 2 bases, V lost 2 bases, and 4 bases had no gene match. The CDR3 has 16 residues. Germline V gives CDR1 SGHDT, CDR2 YYEEEE. DNA for the CDR3: TGTGCCAGCAGCTTTAGACTAGCGGGACTCACAGATACGCAGTATTTT. This encodes CASSFRLAGLTDTQYF.

The V gene is TRBV5-1, the J gene TRBJ2-7; 7 bases line up with TRBD1. There are 15 residues in the CDR3. V trimming: 0 bases; J trimming: 4 bases; junction bases outside the gene matches: 7. In germline, CDR1 is SGHRS, CDR2 YFSETQ. The CDR3 loop reads CASSLAEGALYEQYF. In DNA, the CDR3 is TGCGCCAGCAGCTTGGCCGAGGGGGCGCTTTACGAGCAGTACTTC.

The chain recombines TRBV25-1 with TRBJ2-1, with 10 bases fitting TRBD2. Looked up from germline, CDR1 is MGHDK and CDR2 is SYGVNS. The ends lost 4 bases at V and 8 bases at J; junction bases unmatched: 11. CDR3 length: 16 amino acids. CDR3 nucleotides: TGTGCCAGCAGTGCAGGACTAGCGGTCGTCGTCTATGAGCAGTTCTTC. Translated: CASSAGLAVVVYEQFF.

The rearrangement uses TRBV11-3 and TRBJ2-5, with D perhaps matching TRBD2 (6 bases). The CDR3 has 13 amino acids. V was shortened by 0 bases and J by 8 bases, with 10 bases between the two germline ends. Germline V CDR1 and CDR2: SGHNT, YENEEA. The CDR3 spells CASSLDQGTTQYF. In DNA, the CDR3 is TGTGCCAGCAGCTTAGACCAAGGGACTACCCAGTACTTC. Combining the CDR3 with reference TRBV11-3 and TRBJ2-5 gives the whole variable domain EAGVVQSPRYKIIEKKQPVAFWCNPISGHNTLYWYLQNLGQGPELLIRYENEEAVDDSQLPKDRFSAERLKGVDSTLKIQPAELGDSAVYLCASSLDQGTTQYFGPGTRLLVL.

The CDR3, as DNA: TGTGCCAGCAGTGGTTGGGGACTAGCGGGTGAGCAGTTCTTC. Translated, it gives CASSGWGLAGEQFF. The chain links TRBV28 to TRBJ2-1; TRBD2 agrees at 12 bases. The CDR3 has 14 amino acids. Germline CDR1 MDHEN, CDR2 SYDVKM. With 5 bases clipped from V and 9 bases from J, the junction kept 5 bases outside the gene matches.

This clone appeared a few times. The chain links TRBV7-9 to TRBJ1-1; D remains ambiguous. V was shortened by 4 bases and J by 1 base, with 16 bases between the two germline ends. The CDR3 covers 16 residues. Germline-derived CDR1 and CDR2 are SEHNR and FQNEAQ (reference sequence). CDR3 DNA sequence: TGTGCCAGCAGCTGGGGAGCGTGGTCGGAGAACACTGAAGCTTTCTTT. This gives the protein CASSWGAWSENTEAFF.

V gene TRBV6-5 combines with J gene TRBJ2-7; 9 bases line up with TRBD2. This CDR3 is built from 13 residues. Germline V CDR1 and CDR2: MNHEY, SVGAGI. V was pared by 1 base and J by 7 bases, with 2 bases of the junction left unmatched. Here the CDR3 DNA reads TGTGCCAGCAGTTACTTAGCGGGAGCTGAGCAGTACTTC. Translation gives CASSYLAGAEQYF.

The rearrangement links TRBV9 to TRBJ2-6; 11 bases are shared with TRBD2. The length of the CDR3 is 18 residues. Germline V lookup: CDR1 SGDLS, CDR2 YYNGEE. The junction had 9 bases not matched to a gene; V was cut back by 3 bases and J by 4 bases. In DNA, the CDR3 is TGTGCCAGCAGCGCCCGAGGGACTAGCGGCCGGGGGGCCAACGTCCTGACTTTC. Encoded protein: CASSARGTSGRGANVLTF.

The chain employs TRBV11-2 and TRBJ2-3; TRBD2 aligns across 7 bases. Germline V gene data show CDR1 as SGHAT and CDR2 as FQNNGV. CDR3 length: 15 residues. V lost 4 bases and J lost 4; bases outside the gene matches: 8. Written as DNA, the CDR3 is TGTGCCAGCAGCTCAGGAGGGAGGGGATCAGATACGCAGTATTTT. This codes for CASSSGGRGSDTQYF.

The rearrangement joins TRBV7-7 to TRBJ2-5; 7 bases line up with TRBD1. This CDR3 region has 15 residues. CDR1 and CDR2 (germline): SSHAT, FNYEAQ (reference sequence). Trimming took 5 bases from V and 5 from J; bases not matched to a gene: 11. The DNA of the CDR3 is TGTGCCAGCAGCCAGACAGGGATCAGAGGGGAGACCCAGTACTTC. Its translation: CASSQTGIRGETQYF.

V and J are TRBV3-1 (or the pseudogene TRBV3-2) and TRBJ2-3, with TRBD2 identical over 10 bases. The CDR3 spans 18 residues. Trimming at V came to 1 base and at J to 1 base, leaving 8 bases not matched to a gene. The V gene's germline CDR1 is LGHDT and CDR2 YNNKEL (reference sequence). CDR3 loop: CASSQGAVAGGGTDTQYF. The CDR3 coding sequence is TGTGCCAGCAGCCAAGGAGCGGTAGCGGGAGGTGGCACAGATACGCAGTATTTT.

V usage is TRBV19 and J usage is TRBJ2-7, with TRBD1 matching 9 bases. The V and J ends lost 0 bases and 6 bases, in that order; junction bases with no gene match: 6. Germline V gene sequence: CDR1 LNHDA, CDR2 SQIVND (reference sequence). The CDR3 has 15 residues. The CDR3 DNA reads as TGTGCCAGTAGTATAGATGTGGGACAGGGTTTCGAGCAGTACTTC. Translation gives CASSIDVGQGFEQYF.

The V gene is TRBV5-1, the J gene TRBJ2-5; D may be TRBD2 (6 bases). The germline CDR1 and CDR2 sequences are SGHRS and YFSETQ. Trimming removed 0 bases from V and 1 base from J, with 16 bases in between. This CDR3 has 17 residues. CDR3 region: CASSLALATRLQETQYF. The CDR3 DNA is TGCGCCAGCAGCTTGGCCTTAGCGACTAGGCTCCAAGAGACCCAGTACTTC. The whole variable domain, remainder taken from reference TRBV5-1 and TRBJ2-5, is KAGVTQTPRYLIKTRGQQVTLSCSPISGHRSVSWYQQTPGQGLQFLFEYFSETQRNKGNFPGRFSGRQFSNSRSEMNVSTLELGDSALYLCASSLALATRLQETQYFGPGTRLLVL.

The genes are TRBV11-2 and TRBJ2-2; D remains unclear. There are 15 residues in the CDR3. V was trimmed by 0 bases and J by 1 base, leaving 6 bases between them. Germline loops: CDR1 SGHAT, CDR2 FQNNGV. The DNA of the CDR3 is TGTGCCAGCAGCTTAGATAATTGGAACACCGGGGAGCTGTTTTTT. Protein product: CASSLDNWNTGELFF. Filled out from reference TRBV11-2 and TRBJ2-2, the complete variable domain reads EAGVAQSPRYKIIEKRQSVAFWCNPISGHATLYWYQQILGQGPKLLIQFQNNGVVDDSQLPKDRFSAERLKGVDSTLKIQPAKLEDSAVYLCASSLDNWNTGELFFGEGSRLTVL.

In this sample, this clone turned up a few times. The V call is TRBV5-6, the J call TRBJ1-2; D gene unclear. CDR1 and CDR2 (germline): SGHDT, YYEEEE. The CDR3 is 15 amino acids. Trimming left V 4 bases short and J 7 bases short, with 20 bases between. CDR3 sequence: CASSARVSRLAGYTF. CDR3 DNA sequence: TGTGCCAGCAGCGCCCGGGTGTCAAGGTTGGCTGGCTACACCTTC.